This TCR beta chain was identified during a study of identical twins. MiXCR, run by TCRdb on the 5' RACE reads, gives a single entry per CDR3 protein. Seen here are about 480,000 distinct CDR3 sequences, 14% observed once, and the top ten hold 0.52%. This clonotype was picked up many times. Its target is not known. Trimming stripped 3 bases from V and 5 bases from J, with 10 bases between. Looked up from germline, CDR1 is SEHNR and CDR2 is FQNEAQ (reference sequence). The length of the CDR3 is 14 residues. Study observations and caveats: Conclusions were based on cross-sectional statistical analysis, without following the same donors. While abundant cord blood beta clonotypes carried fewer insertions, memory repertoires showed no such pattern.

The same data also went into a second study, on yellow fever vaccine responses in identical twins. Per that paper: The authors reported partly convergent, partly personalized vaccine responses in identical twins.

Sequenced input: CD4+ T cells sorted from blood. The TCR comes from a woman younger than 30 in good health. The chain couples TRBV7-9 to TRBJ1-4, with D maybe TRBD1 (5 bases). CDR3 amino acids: CASSLRGENEKLFF. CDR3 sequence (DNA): TGTGCCAGCAGCTTGAGAGGGGAAAATGAAAAACTGTTTTTT.